A single sample is the source of the 3 T cell receptor beta chains below, sequenced in a study of PD-L1 blockade in urothelial cancer. Time point specified: pretreatment peripheral blood. Assay: immunoSEQ multiplex PCR; the TCRdb copy retains only in-frame clones and omits some. In the table there are roughly 87,000 clones, roughly 90% of which are singletons. Sequences were derived from PBMCs, sampled around atezolizumab (anti-PD-L1) treatment. These receptors were taken from a woman older than 75 with urothelial cancer.

J is TRBJ2-1 and V is TRBV6-1, with TRBD2 matching 8 bases. V dropped 6 bases and J dropped 4; count of bases not matched to a gene: 5. The CDR3 extends over 14 amino acids. Germline-derived CDR1 and CDR2 are MNHNS and SASEGT. Written as DNA, the CDR3 is TGTGCCAGCAGAACTAGCGGAGCGTACAATGAGCAGTTCTTC. It codes for CASRTSGAYNEQFF.

The chain joins TRBV7-3 to TRBJ2-1; 7 bases align to TRBD1. CDR1 SGHTA and CDR2 FQGTGA come from the germline V gene. V was pared by 5 bases and J by 7 bases, with 5 bases of the junction left unmatched. CDR3 length: 13 amino acids. The CDR3 sequence: CASSRDRENEQFF. The CDR3 nucleotides are TGTGCCAGCAGCCGCGACAGGGAGAATGAGCAGTTCTTC. The full variable domain, completed using reference TRBV7-3 and TRBJ2-1, is GAGVSQTPSNKVTEKGKYVELRCDPISGHTALYWYRQSLGQGPEFLIYFQGTGAADDSGLPNDRFFAVRPEGSVSTLKIQRTERGDSAVYLCASSRDRENEQFFGPGTRLTVL.

V is TRBV30 and J is TRBJ2-2; 11 nucleotides match TRBD2. The V and J ends lost 0 bases and 3 bases, in that order; junction bases with no gene match: 9. Germline assignment: CDR1 GTSNPN and CDR2 SVGIG (reference sequence). This CDR3 has 18 residues. In nucleotides, the CDR3 is TGTGCCTGGAGTGTACAAGGAGGACTAGCGGGTGACACCGGGGAGCTGTTTTTT. As protein: CAWSVQGGLAGDTGELFF.